Below are 14 T cell receptor beta chains sequenced from a single sample in a study of beta chain features in type 1 diabetes. The sequenced template was cDNA made from the entire isolated RNA. Clones were read by immunoSEQ multiplex PCR, and TCRdb kept only the in-frame ones, dropping some. The sample lists hundreds of thousands of clones; about 12% were seen once. The sample taken for sequencing was naive CD4+ T cells from blood. The receptors were sampled from a man aged 18 to 30 in good health.

The genes are TRBV10-3 and TRBJ2-2, with 7 bases fitting TRBD1. Germline-derived CDR1 and CDR2 are ENHRY and SYGVKD. V was pared by 6 bases and J by 7 bases, with 5 bases of the junction left unmatched. The CDR3 contains 13 residues. The CDR3 region is CAIRRGQDGELFF. The CDR3 nucleotides are TGTGCCATCAGGAGGGGGCAAGACGGGGAGCTGTTTTTT.

This chain connects TRBV5-1 to TRBJ1-1; 8 bases are shared with TRBD1. In germline, CDR1 is SGHRS, CDR2 YFSETQ. This CDR3 spans 16 amino acids. The V segment lost 0 bases and the J segment 0 bases; nucleotides outside the gene matches: 4. The CDR3 sequence: CASSLVQGAMNTEAFF. The CDR3 nucleotides are TGCGCCAGCAGCTTGGTTCAGGGGGCGATGAACACTGAAGCTTTCTTT.

The chain is built from TRBV5-1 and TRBJ2-1; 11 bases align to TRBD1. The J segment lost 4 bases and the V segment lost 4 bases, leaving 4 bases of the junction unmatched. This CDR3 has 15 amino acids. Germline V CDR1 and CDR2: SGHRS, YFSETQ. The CDR3 here is CASSEDRGPYNEQFF. The CDR3 nucleotides read TGCGCCAGCAGCGAGGACAGGGGGCCGTACAATGAGCAGTTCTTC.

The V call is TRBV9, the J call TRBJ2-1; 7 positions agree with TRBD2. Germline V CDR1 and CDR2: SGDLS, YYNGEE. The V gene end was trimmed by 4 bases and the J gene end by 9 bases; junction bases not matched to a gene: 7. CDR3 length: 13 residues. This CDR3 reads CASSPLGEGEQFF. CDR3 bases: TGTGCCAGCAGCCCTCTAGGGGAGGGTGAGCAGTTCTTC.

The chain's CDR3 is CASRRDPATEYF. In DNA form, the CDR3 reads TGTGCCAGCAGGCGAGACCCAGCGACAGAGTACTTC. The chain uses TRBV28 and TRBJ2-5, with D possibly being TRBD1 (5 bases). CDR1 and CDR2 from the germline V gene are MDHEN and SYDVKM. Trimming took 6 bases from V and 12 from J, leaving 17 bases between them. The CDR3 has 12 residues.

This chain uses TRBV18 with TRBJ1-1, with D uncertain. The CDR3 totals 12 residues. Germline CDR1 and CDR2: KGHSH and LQKENI. The V gene lost 2 bases and the J gene lost 5 bases, with 6 bases spanning the gap. The CDR3 DNA reads TGTGCCAGCTCACCAGCGAGTACTGAAGCTTTCTTT. It specifies CASSPASTEAFF.

This clone came up a few times. The V gene is TRBV25-1, the J gene TRBJ1-2; no firm D call. This CDR3 is built from 15 residues. Germline assignment: CDR1 MGHDK and CDR2 SYGVNS. V shed 4 bases and J shed 4 bases, with 16 bases lying between them. The CDR3 sequence: CASSAHDREIYGYTF. CDR3 bases: TGTGCCAGCAGTGCTCATGATCGGGAAATCTATGGCTACACCTTC.

The gene calls are TRBV18 and TRBJ1-6; the match to TRBD1 covers 7 bases. V was clipped by 3 bases and J by 5 bases; unmatched bases: 7. The CDR3 consists of 16 residues. From germline, CDR1 is KGHSH and CDR2 LQKENI. The CDR3: CASSPRPTGNNSPLHF. The CDR3 region has the DNA TGTGCCAGCTCACCCAGGCCGACAGGGAATAATTCACCCCTCCACTTT.

The sample holds one count of this clone. V is TRBV4-3 and J is TRBJ1-1; the D gene is possibly TRBD1 (5 bases). Germline CDR1 is LGHNA and CDR2 is YSLEER. The CDR3 has 14 amino acids. V lost 1 base, J lost 7 bases, and 13 bases lay in between. This CDR3 reads CASSQGRGEVEAFF. The CDR3 DNA sequence: TGCGCCAGCAGCCAAGGACGAGGGGAGGTTGAAGCTTTCTTT.

The rearrangement links TRBV28 to TRBJ2-3; D possibly corresponds to TRBD1 (5 bases). The germline V gene encodes CDR1 MDHEN and CDR2 SYDVKM. The V end lost 5 bases, the J end lost 6 bases, and 15 bases lay between the germline ends. The CDR3 extends over 14 amino acids. The CDR3 DNA reads TGTGCCAGCAGTCCCGGACATCTCAAGGATACGCAGTATTTT. Translating it yields CASSPGHLKDTQYF.

The chain couples TRBV7-2 to TRBJ2-7; D perhaps matches TRBD1 (6 bases). This CDR3 is built from 14 residues. CDR1 SGHTA and CDR2 FQGNSA come from the germline V gene. Trimming removed 5 bases at V and 0 bases at J, with 11 bases between. The CDR3 here is CASSLTGLSYEQYF. Here the CDR3 DNA reads TGTGCCAGCAGCCTGACAGGCCTCTCCTACGAGCAGTACTTC.

The gene calls are TRBV7-9 and TRBJ1-2; D may be TRBD1 (5 bases). The CDR3 covers 16 residues. Germline CDR1 reads SEHNR; CDR2 reads FQNEAQ (reference sequence). Trimming stripped 1 base from V and 3 bases from J, with 15 bases between. Here the CDR3 DNA reads TGTGCCAGCAGCTTAGGTCCGGGGGTCGGTGACTATGGCTACACCTTC. Its protein product is CASSLGPGVGDYGYTF.

The sample holds a few counts of this clone. The chain links TRBV4-1 to TRBJ2-1; 7 nucleotides match TRBD1. CDR3 size: 15 residues. Germline V gene sequence: CDR1 MGHRA, CDR2 YSYEKL. V lost 2 bases and J lost 4; bases outside the gene matches: 5. This CDR3 reads CASSQPGTAYNEQFF. The DNA for the CDR3 is TGCGCCAGCAGCCAACCCGGGACAGCGTACAATGAGCAGTTCTTC.

This clone has a handful of counts. J is TRBJ2-1 and V is TRBV5-1; TRBD2 aligns across 10 bases. Germline V gives CDR1 SGHRS, CDR2 YFSETQ. With 4 bases clipped from V and 6 bases from J, the junction kept 19 bases outside the gene matches. The CDR3 runs to 19 residues. The CDR3 loop is CASSTRGLAGVYGGNEQFF. CDR3 sequence (DNA): TGCGCCAGCAGCACCCGAGGTCTAGCGGGAGTCTACGGGGGCAATGAGCAGTTCTTC.